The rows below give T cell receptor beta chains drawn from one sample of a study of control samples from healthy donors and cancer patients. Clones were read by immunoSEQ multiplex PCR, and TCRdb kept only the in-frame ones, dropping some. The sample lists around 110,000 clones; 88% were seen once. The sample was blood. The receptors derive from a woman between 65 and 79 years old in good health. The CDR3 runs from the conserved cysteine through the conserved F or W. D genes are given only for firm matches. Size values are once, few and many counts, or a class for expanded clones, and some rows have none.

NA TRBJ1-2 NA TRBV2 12 TGTGCCGGCATGAACAGGAACTATGGCTACACCTTC CAGMNRNYGYTF
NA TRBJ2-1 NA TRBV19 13 TGTGCCGGGCCGAGTCGGTCCTACAATGAGCAGTTCTTC CAGPSRSYNEQFF
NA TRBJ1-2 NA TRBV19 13 TGTGCCAGTAGTATAGATAGTAACTATGGCTACACCTTC CASSIDSNYGYTF
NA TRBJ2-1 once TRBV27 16 TGTGCCAGCAGTTTATCGAGGTGGGCTACGCACAATGAGCAGTTCTTC CASSLSRWATHNEQFF
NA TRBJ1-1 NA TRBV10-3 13 TGTGCCATCAGTGATGAACTGAACACTGAAGCTTTCTTT CAISDELNTEAFF
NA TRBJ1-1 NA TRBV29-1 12 TGCAGCGGGGGAGGACGCACCACTGAAGCTTTCTTT CSGGGRTTEAFF
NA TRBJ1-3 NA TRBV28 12 TGTGCCAGCAGTCCAACCGGCAACACCATATATTTT CASSPTGNTIYF
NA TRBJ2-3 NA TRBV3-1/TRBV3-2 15 TGTGCCAGCAGCCAAGCCCCGGGACGCACAGATACGCAGTATTTT CASSQAPGRTDTQYF
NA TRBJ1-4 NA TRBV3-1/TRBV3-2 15 TGTGCCAGCAGCCATTCGGGGGGCACACATGAAAAACTGTTTTTT CASSHSGGTHEKLFF
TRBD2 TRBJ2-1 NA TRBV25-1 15 TGTGCCAGCACCCATAGCGGGGGCTCCTACAATGAGCAGTTCTTC CASTHSGGSYNEQFF
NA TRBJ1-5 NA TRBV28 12 TGTGCCAGCGGAGACGGCGCCCAGCCCCAGCATTTT CASGDGAQPQHF
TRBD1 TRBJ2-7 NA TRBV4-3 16 TGCGCCAGCAGCCCCCAACTCACGGACAGGCCCTACGAGCAGTACTTC CASSPQLTDRPYEQYF
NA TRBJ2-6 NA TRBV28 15 TGTGCCAGCACCCAAGGTGACTCTGGGGCCAACGTCCTGACTTTC CASTQGDSGANVLTF
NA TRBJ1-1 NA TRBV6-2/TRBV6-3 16 TGTGCCAGCAGTTACTCGATCTGGGGGCAAAGAACTGAAGCTTTCTTT CASSYSIWGQRTEAFF
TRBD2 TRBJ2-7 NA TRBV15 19 TGTGCCACCAGCAGAGGGGGATTCGGACTAGCGGGGGGCCCCTACGAGCAGTACTTC CATSRGGFGLAGGPYEQYF
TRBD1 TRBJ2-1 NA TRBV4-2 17 TGTGCCAGCAGCCAAGCCTCTACAGGGGGCTTTTACAATGAGCAGTTCTTC CASSQASTGGFYNEQFF
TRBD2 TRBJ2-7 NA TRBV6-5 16 TGTGCCAGCAGTTCCCTCCTTAGCGGGGGGAGATACGAGCAGTACTTC CASSSLLSGGRYEQYF
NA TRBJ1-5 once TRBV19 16 TGTGCCAGTAGTCCCAGGGGAGGGAATAGCAATCAGCCCCAGCATTTT CASSPRGGNSNQPQHF
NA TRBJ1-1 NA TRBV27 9 TGTGCCAGCAGCTTTGAAGCTTCCTTT CASSFEASF
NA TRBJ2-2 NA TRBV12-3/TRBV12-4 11 TGTGCCAGCAGTTGGGCCGGGGAGCTGTTTTTT CASSWAGELFF
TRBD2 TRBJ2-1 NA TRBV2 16 TGTGCCAGCAGTGAGTCGAGCGGGGGGAGCGACAATGAGCAGTTCTTC CASSESSGGSDNEQFF
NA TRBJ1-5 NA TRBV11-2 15 TGTGCCAGCAGCTTAGGGGGGGGGCAGAATCAGCCCCAGCATTTT CASSLGGGQNQPQHF
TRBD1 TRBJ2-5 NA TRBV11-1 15 TGTGCCAGCAGCCACAAGGGGACAGGCCAAGAGACCCAGTACTTC CASSHKGTGQETQYF
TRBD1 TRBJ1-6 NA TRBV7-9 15 TGTGCCAGCAGCCTAAGCGACAGGGCTAGATCACCCCTCCACTTT CASSLSDRARSPLHF
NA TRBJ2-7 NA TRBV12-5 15 TGTGCTAGTGGTTCCGCCCGAGGGATATCCTACGAGCAGTACTTC CASGSARGISYEQYF
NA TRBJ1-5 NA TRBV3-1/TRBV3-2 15 TGTGCCAGCAGCCAAGAGAGTGGTCGGGATCAGCCCCAGCATTTT CASSQESGRDQPQHF
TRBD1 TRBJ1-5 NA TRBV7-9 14 TGTGCCAGCAGCCGGACAGGGGGGGATCAGCCCCAGCATTTT CASSRTGGDQPQHF
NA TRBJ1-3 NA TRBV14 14 TGTGCCAGCAGCCACCTGGCCTTCGGAAACACCATATATTTT CASSHLAFGNTIYF
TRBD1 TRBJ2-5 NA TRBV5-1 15 TGCGCCAGCAGCCAAAATCCGGGACAGCAAGAGACCCAGTACTTC CASSQNPGQQETQYF
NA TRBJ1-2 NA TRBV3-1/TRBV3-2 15 TGTGCCAGCAGCCAAGATTTGGGGAGTAACTATGGCTACACCTTC CASSQDLGSNYGYTF
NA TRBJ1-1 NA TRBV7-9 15 TGTGCCAGCAGCTTGGGGTCCCCGATGTACACTGAAGCTTTCTTT CASSLGSPMYTEAFF
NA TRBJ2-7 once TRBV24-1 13 TGTGCCACCAGTGATTTATCACCCGACGGGCAGTACTTC CATSDLSPDGQYF
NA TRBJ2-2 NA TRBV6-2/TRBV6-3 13 TGTGCCAGCAGTCCATACAGGACCGGGGAGCTGTTTTTT CASSPYRTGELFF
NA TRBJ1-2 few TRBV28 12 TGTGCCAGCACGGGCAGCTACTATGGCTACACCTTC CASTGSYYGYTF
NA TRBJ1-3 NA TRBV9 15 TGTGCCAGCAGCGTGGACGGAGACTCTGGAAACACCATATATTTT CASSVDGDSGNTIYF
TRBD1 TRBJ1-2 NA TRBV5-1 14 TGCGCCAGCGCCTTACAGACAGGGTCGATTGGCTACACCTTC CASALQTGSIGYTF
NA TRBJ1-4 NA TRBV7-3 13 TGTGCCAGCAGCCGAGTAACAGGTGAAAAACTGTTTTTT CASSRVTGEKLFF
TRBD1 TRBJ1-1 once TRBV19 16 TGTGCCAGTAGTATAACACAGGGGTGGTTTTACACTGAAGCTTTCTTT CASSITQGWFYTEAFF
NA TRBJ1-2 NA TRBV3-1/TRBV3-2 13 TGTGCCAGCAGCCACCCACGGTCCTATGGCTACACCTTC CASSHPRSYGYTF
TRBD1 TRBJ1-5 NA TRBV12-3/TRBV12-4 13 TGTGCCAGCGGACAGGGCCGTAATCAGCCCCAGCATTTT CASGQGRNQPQHF
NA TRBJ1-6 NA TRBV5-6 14 TGTGCCAGCAGCTTGGGTCTTATTAATTCACCCCTCCACTTT CASSLGLINSPLHF
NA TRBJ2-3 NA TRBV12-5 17 TGTGCTAGTGGTTTGGTACAGGTCAGGCTAAACACAGATACGCAGTATTTT CASGLVQVRLNTDTQYF
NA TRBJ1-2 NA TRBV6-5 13 TGTGCCAGCGTTGGGGTTGGGTACTATGGCTACACCTTC CASVGVGYYGYTF
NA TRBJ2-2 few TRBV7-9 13 TGTGCCAGCAGCACGGGCAACACCGGGGAGCTGTTTTTT CASSTGNTGELFF
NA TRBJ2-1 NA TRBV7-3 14 TGTGCCAGCAAGCGATCGGGCCCCCTTAATGAGCAGTTCTTC CASKRSGPLNEQFF
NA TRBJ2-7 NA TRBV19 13 TGTGCCAGTAGTATAGGACTAGCCTACGAGCAGTACTTC CASSIGLAYEQYF
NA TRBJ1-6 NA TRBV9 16 TGTGCCAGCAGCGCCGACCCTGGGCCCTATAATTCACCCCTCCACTTT CASSADPGPYNSPLHF
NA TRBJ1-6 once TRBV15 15 TGTGCCACCAGCAGAGAGGGGACGGGGAATTCACCCCTCCACTTT CATSREGTGNSPLHF
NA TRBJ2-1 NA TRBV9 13 TGTGCCAGCAGCGAGACCTGGCGGAGCGAGCAGTTCTTC CASSETWRSEQFF
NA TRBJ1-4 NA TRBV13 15 TGTGCCAGCAGCGTATCCCAGGGGTCTAATGAAAAACTGTTTTTT CASSVSQGSNEKLFF
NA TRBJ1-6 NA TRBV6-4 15 TGTGCCAGCGCAACCGAAGGTGGTCTTAATTCACCCCTCCACTTT CASATEGGLNSPLHF
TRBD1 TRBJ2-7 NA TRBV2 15 TGTGCCAGCAGTGAAGGGGGGACAGAATCCTACGAGCAGTACTTC CASSEGGTESYEQYF
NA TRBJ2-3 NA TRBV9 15 TGTGCCAGCAGCCGGGGGACCGGGGCGGAAGATACGCAGTATTTT CASSRGTGAEDTQYF
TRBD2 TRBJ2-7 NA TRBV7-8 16 TGTGCCAGCAGCTACCGGCGGACTAGCGGCGGCGACGAGCAGTACTTC CASSYRRTSGGDEQYF
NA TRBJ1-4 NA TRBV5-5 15 TGTGCCAGCAGCTTTAATGCAGGTCCTAATGAAAAACTGTTTTTT CASSFNAGPNEKLFF
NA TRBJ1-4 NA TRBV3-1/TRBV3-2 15 TGTGCCAGCAGCCAAGAAACAGGCTTTAATGAAAAACTGTTTTTT CASSQETGFNEKLFF
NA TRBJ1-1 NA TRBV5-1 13 TGCGCCAGCAGCTTGGAGTCGAACACTGAAGCTTTCTTT CASSLESNTEAFF
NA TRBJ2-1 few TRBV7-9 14 TGTGCCAGCAGGGACCCCCAGGGGACCAATGAGCAGTTCTTC CASRDPQGTNEQFF
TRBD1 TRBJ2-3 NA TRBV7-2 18 TGTGCCAGCAGCCCATCGATCGACAGGGGTAGGGGCACAGATACGCAGTATTTT CASSPSIDRGRGTDTQYF
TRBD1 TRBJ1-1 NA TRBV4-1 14 TGCGCCAGCAGCCTCGGACAGGGAAACACTGAAGCTTTCTTT CASSLGQGNTEAFF